This T cell receptor beta chain was sequenced in a study of brain T cells in children with intractable seizures. Here immunoSEQ multiplex PCR was the method, and the copy in TCRdb shows in-frame clones only, minus some. There are roughly 23,000 clones in the sample; approximately 94% occur only once, and 6.4% lies in the top ten. The count of this clone is one. In germline, CDR1 is MRHNA, CDR2 SNTAGT. This CDR3 is 15 amino acids long. Trimming took 5 bases from V and 1 from J, leaving 11 bases between them. The receptor comes from a boy younger than 18 with focal cortical dysplasia and intractable seizures. The chain joins TRBV6-4 to TRBJ2-2; perhaps TRBD1 as D (5 bases). The sample in question was peripheral blood, obtained at surgery. DNA for the CDR3: TGTGCCAGCAGTTCGAAAGGACAGAACACCGGGGAGCTGTTTTTT. Translating gives CASSSKGQNTGELFF.